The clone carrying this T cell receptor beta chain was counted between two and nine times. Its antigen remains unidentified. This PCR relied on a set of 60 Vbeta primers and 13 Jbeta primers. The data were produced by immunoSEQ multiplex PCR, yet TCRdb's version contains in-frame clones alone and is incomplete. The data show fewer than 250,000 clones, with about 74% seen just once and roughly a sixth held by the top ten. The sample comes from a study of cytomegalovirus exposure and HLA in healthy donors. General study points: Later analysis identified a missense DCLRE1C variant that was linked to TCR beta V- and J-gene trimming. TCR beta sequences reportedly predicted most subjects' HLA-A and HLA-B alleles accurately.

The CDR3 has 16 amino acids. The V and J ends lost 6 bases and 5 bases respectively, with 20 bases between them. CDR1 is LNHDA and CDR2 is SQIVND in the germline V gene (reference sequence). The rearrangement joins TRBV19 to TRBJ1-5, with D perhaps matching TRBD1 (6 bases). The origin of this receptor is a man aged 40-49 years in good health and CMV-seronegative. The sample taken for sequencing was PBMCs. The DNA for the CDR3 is TGTGCCAGTAGACCTACCACCGGGACATTCGATCAGCCCCAGCATTTT. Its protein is CASRPTTGTFDQPQHF.